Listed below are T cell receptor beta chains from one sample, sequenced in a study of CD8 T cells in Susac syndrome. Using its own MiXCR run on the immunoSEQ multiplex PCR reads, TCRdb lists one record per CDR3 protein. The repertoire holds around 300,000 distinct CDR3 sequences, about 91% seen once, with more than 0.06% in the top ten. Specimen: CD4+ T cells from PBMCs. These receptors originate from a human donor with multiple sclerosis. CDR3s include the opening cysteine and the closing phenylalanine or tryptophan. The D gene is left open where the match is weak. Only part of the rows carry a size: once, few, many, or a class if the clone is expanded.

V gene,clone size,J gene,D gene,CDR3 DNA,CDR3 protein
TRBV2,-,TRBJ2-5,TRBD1,TGTGCCAGCAGTGTGATTACAGGGGGCCGTCAAGAGACCCAGTACTTC,CASSVITGGRQETQYF
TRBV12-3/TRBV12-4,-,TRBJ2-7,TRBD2,TGTGCCAGCAGGCAAGGGACTAGTCCGGGCGAGCAGTACTTC,CASRQGTSPGEQYF
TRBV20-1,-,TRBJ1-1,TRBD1,TGCAGTGCCGTAATCGGACAGGGCAGGACTGAAGCTTTCTTT,CSAVIGQGRTEAFF
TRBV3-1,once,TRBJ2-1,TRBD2,TGTGCCAGCAGCCACGCCGGGACTAGCGGGACCCGGGGGCAGTTCTTC,CASSHAGTSGTRGQFF
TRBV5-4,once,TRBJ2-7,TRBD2,TGTGCCAGCAGCCCCCGGGGGGGGGTGGGTTCACCCACCTACGAGCAGTACTTC,CASSPRGGVGSPTYEQYF
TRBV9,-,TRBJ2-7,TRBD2,TGTGCCAGCAGCGCGCGACCGGGGGGGAGCTCCTACGAGCAGTACTTC,CASSARPGGSSYEQYF
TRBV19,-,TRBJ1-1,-,TGTGCCAGTAGACAGCACAGGTCAGGGAACACTGAAGCTTTCTTT,CASRQHRSGNTEAFF
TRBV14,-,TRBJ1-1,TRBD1,TGTGCCAGCAGCCATGGACAGGGTTTTGGGGCTTTCTTT,CASSHGQGFGAFF
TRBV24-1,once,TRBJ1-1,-,TGTGCCACCAGTGATCCGAACACTGAAGCTTTCTTT,CATSDPNTEAFF
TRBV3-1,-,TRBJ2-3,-,TGTGCCAGCAGCCGGAATTCGAGGGGGGCGGGAGATACGCAGTATTTT,CASSRNSRGAGDTQYF
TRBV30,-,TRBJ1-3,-,TGTGCCTGGACAAGGACAGAGAGAACTGGAAACACCATATATTTT,CAWTRTERTGNTIYF
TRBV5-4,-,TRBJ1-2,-,TGTGCCAGCAGCTTGGAGAGGGACCCCCGTGGCTACACCTTC,CASSLERDPRGYTF
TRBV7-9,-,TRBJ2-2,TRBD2,TGTGCCAGCAGCTTAGCTTTCCAGCGGGAGGGCACCGGGGAGCTGTTTTTT,CASSLAFQREGTGELFF
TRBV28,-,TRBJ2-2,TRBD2,TGTGCCAGCAGTTTAGCTCTAGCGGGAAGCACCGGGGAGCTGTTTTTT,CASSLALAGSTGELFF
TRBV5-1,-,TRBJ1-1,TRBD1,TGCGCCAGCAGCTTGGGTGGACAGGGGTATTCTGAAGCTTTCTTT,CASSLGGQGYSEAFF
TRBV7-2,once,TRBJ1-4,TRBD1,TGTGCCAGCAGCTTGTGGCAGGGGGGAGGAAGGGGGAAACTGTTTTTT,CASSLWQGGGRGKLFF
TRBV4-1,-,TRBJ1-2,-,TGCGCCAGCAGCCAAGATCGCGTAGGACCGACGTTGCGCTACACCTTC,CASSQDRVGPTLRYTF
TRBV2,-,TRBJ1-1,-,TGTGCCAGCAGTGACTGGTGGTTGAACACTGAAGCTTTCTTT,CASSDWWLNTEAFF
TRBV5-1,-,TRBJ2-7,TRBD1,TGCGCCAGCAGCTTGTCTGCAGGGGGCGCGACCTACGAGCAGTACTTC,CASSLSAGGATYEQYF
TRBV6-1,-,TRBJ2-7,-,TGTGCCAGCAGTGTGATGGACAGCGCCGAGCAGTACTTC,CASSVMDSAEQYF
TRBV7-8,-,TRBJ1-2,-,TGTGCCAGCAGCTTAAGGGGTGGAGGGGGAGAGTCTAACTATGGCTACACCTTC,CASSLRGGGGESNYGYTF
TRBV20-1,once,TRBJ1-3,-,TGCAGTGCTAGAGATGGTTCAGGGCCGGCCGGAAACACCATATATTTT,CSARDGSGPAGNTIYF
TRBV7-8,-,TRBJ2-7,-,TGTGCCAGCAGCACCAGGGGCGAAGCGGGCGAGCAGTACTTC,CASSTRGEAGEQYF
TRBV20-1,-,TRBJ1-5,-,TGCAGTGCTAGATCGATGGGAACCCTGGGTCAGCCCCAGCATTTT,CSARSMGTLGQPQHF
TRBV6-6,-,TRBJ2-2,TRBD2,TGTGCCAGCAGACGTACTAGCGGGAGTAAAACCGGGGAGCTGTTTTTT,CASRRTSGSKTGELFF
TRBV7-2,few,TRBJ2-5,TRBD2,TGTGCCAGCAGCTTACTAGCGGGAGTGGAGACCCAGTACTTC,CASSLLAGVETQYF
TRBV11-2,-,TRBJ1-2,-,TGTGCCAGCAGCTTAAACAGGAAACTAGCTAACTATGGCTACACCTTC,CASSLNRKLANYGYTF
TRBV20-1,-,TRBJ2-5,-,TGCAGTGCTAAGGTTGGAGAGACCCAGTACTTC,CSAKVGETQYF
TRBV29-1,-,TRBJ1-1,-,TGCAGCGTGGATCGAGCCGGGGCCAGCACTGAAGCTTTCTTT,CSVDRAGASTEAFF
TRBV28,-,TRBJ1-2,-,TGTGCCAGCAGTCTATGGACGGAAAACTATGGCTACACCTTC,CASSLWTENYGYTF